This section outlines one T cell receptor (beta chain) sequence together with its context. Its specificity is unknown. Sequencing used immunoSEQ multiplex PCR; TCRdb keeps in-frame clones, though not all of them. Among approximately 75,000 clones listed, 78% were seen once. The entry originates in a study of radiotherapy plus CTLA-4 blockade in lung cancer. Study as a whole: Patients showed objective responses in 18% of cases and disease control in roughly 31%. General study results and limits: Best predicting response, reportedly, were early blood T cell clone dynamics, with interferon-beta. Radiotherapy plus ipilimumab was followed by expansion in blood of tumor-derived TCR clones.

Enrolled patients, whose metastatic non-small-cell lung cancer was chemo-refractory, received focal radiation plus CTLA-4 blockade with ipilimumab. The germline V gene encodes CDR1 MNHEY and CDR2 SVGAGI. The ends lost 8 bases at V and 9 bases at J; junction bases unmatched: 11. The CDR3 consists of 14 residues. This sequence was found in a human donor with non-small cell lung cancer who had a complete response to radiotherapy plus ipilimumab. The source material was peripheral blood, sampled from a patient treated with radiotherapy plus ipilimumab. The rearrangement uses TRBV6-5 and TRBJ2-2, with 8 bases aligning to TRBD1. CDR3 DNA: TGTGCCAGCGGGCCGGACAGGGAATTAAGGGAGCTGTTTTTT. The encoded protein is CASGPDRELRELFF.